This TCR beta chain was observed in a study of identical twins. A single record per CDR3 protein comes from TCRdb applying MiXCR to the 5' RACE reads. The table has hundreds of thousands of distinct CDR3 sequences, around 12% seen once. This clonotype was counted between two and nine times. CDR1 and CDR2 (germline): SGHTA, FQGNSA. V lost 5 bases and J 7 bases, leaving 22 bases between the germline ends. The CDR3 sequence is 16 residues long. These data were also reused for a study on yellow fever vaccine responses in identical twins. That report notes: A vaccine T cell response that seemed partly convergent and partly personalized was reported in twins.

The receptor was isolated from a young woman in good health. The J gene is TRBJ2-3, the V gene TRBV7-2; D gene unclear. Sequencing was carried out using PBMCs. CDR3 in DNA: TGTGCCAGCAGCCGCCCGTTGTGGTCAGTCACTAATACGCAGTATTTT. As protein: CASSRPLWSVTNTQYF. Based on the CDR3 plus reference TRBV7-2 and TRBJ2-3, the full variable domain is GAGVSQSPSNKVTEKGKDVELRCDPISGHTALYWYRQSLGQGLEFLIYFQGNSAPDKSGLPSDRFSAERTGGSVSTLTIQRTQQEDSAVYLCASSRPLWSVTNTQYFGPGTRLTVL.